This T cell receptor beta chain was identified in a study of blood T cells in healthy people across ages. A word on this clonotype: What it recognizes is unknown.

Then a second PCR, running about 6 to 11 cycles, was carried out with a sample-barcoded 5' primer and a J-beta primer mix. MiXCR was run by TCRdb on the 5' RACE reads, yielding one entry per CDR3 protein. The sample lists 450,000 to 600,000 distinct CDR3 sequences; 27% were seen once. The germline V gene encodes CDR1 LGHDT and CDR2 YNNKEL (reference sequence). The CDR3 runs 15 residues. V dropped 0 bases and J dropped 4 bases, with 12 bases sitting between them. Study findings and constraints: Strong correlation linked observed beta diversity and percent naive T cells. Higher diversity, along with more naive CD4+ cells, distinguished long-lived donors from aged donors.

In addition, the sample was reused for a study of T cells of mothers and their children. That report notes: In each mother, TCR beta CDR3 reads exceeded 9.5 million; in each child, they numbered 2.5 million to 3.5 million.

The clonotype was recovered from a boy aged 2-9 years in good health. Sequencing was carried out using blood. The V call is TRBV3-1, the J call TRBJ1-2; D remains unclear. The CDR3 protein is CASSQEVDTFYGYTF. In DNA, the CDR3 is TGTGCCAGCAGCCAAGAGGTGGATACTTTCTATGGCTACACCTTC. Full variable domain (rest looked up from reference TRBV3-1 and TRBJ1-2): DTAVSQTPKYLVTQMGNDKSIKCEQNLGHDTMYWYKQDSKKFLKIMFSYNNKELIINETVPNRFSPKSPDKAHLNLHINSLELGDSAVYFCASSQEVDTFYGYTFGSGTRLTVV.